A selection of T cell receptor beta chains follows, all from one sample in a study of cytomegalovirus exposure and HLA in healthy donors. The repertoire was sequenced with immunoSEQ multiplex PCR; TCRdb's copy has only in-frame clones and lacks some. The table lists 200,000 or so clones, roughly 84% of them singletons. Sequencing input: PBMCs. The receptor set was obtained from a boy aged 5-17 years in good health and CMV-seronegative. CDR3s include the opening cysteine and the closing phenylalanine or tryptophan. D genes are given only for firm matches. Not all rows give a size; the values are once, few, many and, for expanded clones, a class.

v_call	clone_size	j_call	d_call	cdr3_nt	cdr3_aa
TRBV5-6	once	TRBJ2-3	-	TGTGCCAGCAGCTTTGACTGGAGGATCACAGATACGCAGTATTTT	CASSFDWRITDTQYF
TRBV11-1	-	TRBJ2-5	TRBD2	TGTGCCAGCAGCCCTCGGACTAGCGGTAAAGAGACCCAGTACTTC	CASSPRTSGKETQYF
TRBV11-2	once	TRBJ2-3	TRBD2	TGTGCCAGCAGTTCCCCCATAACTTCTAGCGGGAGTCTGCCAGATACGCAGTATTTT	CASSSPITSSGSLPDTQYF
TRBV19	-	TRBJ2-1	TRBD2	TGTGCCAGTGGGGGACTAGCGGGTTTTGGTGAGCAGTTCTTC	CASGGLAGFGEQFF
TRBV30	-	TRBJ2-5	-	TGTGCCTGGATCCCGCGGATCACAGAGACCCAGTACTTC	CAWIPRITETQYF
TRBV27	-	TRBJ2-7	TRBD1	TGTGCCAGCAGTCAGGACAGGAGCTCCTACGAGCAGTACTTC	CASSQDRSSYEQYF
TRBV4-3	-	TRBJ2-1	-	TGCGCCAGCAGCCAAGCGGACAGATATGGGAATGAGCAGTTCTTC	CASSQADRYGNEQFF
TRBV27	-	TRBJ2-1	-	TGTGCCAGCAGTTTGACTAGAGGTATCTATGAGCAGTTCTTC	CASSLTRGIYEQFF
TRBV27	-	TRBJ2-1	TRBD2	TGTGCCAGCAGTTTAGCGGGACTAGCTAGCAATGAGCAGTTCTTC	CASSLAGLASNEQFF
TRBV10-3	-	TRBJ2-1	-	TGTGCCATCAGTGCTGCGGCCAGCTCCTACAATGAGCAGTTCTTC	CAISAAASSYNEQFF
TRBV7-2	-	TRBJ2-1	TRBD2	TGTGCCAGCAGCTTAGTGGGGACTAGCGGATCTCATGAGCAGTTCTTC	CASSLVGTSGSHEQFF
TRBV13	-	TRBJ2-3	TRBD2	TGTGCCAGCAGCTTAACGGGACTAGCGGGAGGGAGCACAGATACGCAGTATTTT	CASSLTGLAGGSTDTQYF
TRBV2	-	TRBJ2-6	TRBD2	TGTGCCAGCAGGGCGACTAGCGGGGCCTTACTCTCTGGGGCCAACGTCCTGACTTTC	CASRATSGALLSGANVLTF
TRBV28	once	TRBJ2-7	-	TGTGCCAGCAGGCGGCAGGGCCCCAGCTCTTACGAGCAGTACTTC	CASRRQGPSSYEQYF
TRBV7-2	once	TRBJ2-2	-	TGTGCCAGCAGCTTGTGGCAGGGGAACACCGGGGAGCTGTTTTTT	CASSLWQGNTGELFF
TRBV7-8	-	TRBJ1-2	-	TGTGCCAGCAGCTTACAAGGAGCGACTCGTGGCTACACCTTC	CASSLQGATRGYTF
TRBV4-3	-	TRBJ2-2	-	TGCGCCAGCAGCCAAGAAGGGGTTCGCACCGGGGAGCTGTTTTTT	CASSQEGVRTGELFF
TRBV14	once	TRBJ1-3	-	TGTGCCAGCAGCCAAGTGGCTCCCTCTGGAAACACCATATATTTT	CASSQVAPSGNTIYF
TRBV7-8	once	TRBJ2-7	TRBD1	TGTGCCAGCAGCGCCCGGGACAGGGTTTTCGACGAGCAGTACTTC	CASSARDRVFDEQYF
TRBV9	-	TRBJ1-2	-	TGTGCCAGCAGCGCATTAGCAGGCTACACCTTC	CASSALAGYTF
TRBV2	few	TRBJ1-1	TRBD1	TGTGCCAGCAGCCAGGGACAGGGGCAAGCTTTCTTT	CASSQGQGQAFF
TRBV28	once	TRBJ1-4	-	TGTGCCAGCAGAGACACAGGGTCCTGGAGGGAAAAACTGTTTTTT	CASRDTGSWREKLFF
TRBV4-3	-	TRBJ1-4	-	TGCGCCAGCAGCCAAGGTTACAGGGTCCCTAATGAAAAACTGTTTTTT	CASSQGYRVPNEKLFF
TRBV6-5	-	TRBJ2-4	-	TGTGCCAGCAGCCCCGGACTGCCCGCCGAAAACATTCAGTACTTC	CASSPGLPAENIQYF
TRBV29-1	-	TRBJ2-1	-	TGCAGCGTTGAACCCGGGACCTACAATGAGCAGTTCTTC	CSVEPGTYNEQFF
TRBV9	-	TRBJ2-1	-	TGTGCCAGCAGAAGGGAGGCCTTCGATGAGCAGTTCTTC	CASRREAFDEQFF
TRBV5-1	once	TRBJ1-5	-	TGCGCCAGCAGCTTGGCAGCGGGGGGGCCGGGACAGCCCCAGCATTTT	CASSLAAGGPGQPQHF
TRBV12-5	-	TRBJ1-4	-	TGTGCTAGTGGTTTATCCCCGGGAGAAAAACTGTTTTTT	CASGLSPGEKLFF
TRBV2	-	TRBJ1-2	-	TGTGCCAGCACTTACCGGGGGGTGCGGGGCTACACCTTC	CASTYRGVRGYTF